The present TCR beta chain was sequenced within a study of blood T cell repertoires in COVID-19. Study overall: Spain, Italy and the United States supplied samples that represented acute and convalescent COVID-19. From T cells, B-cell-depleted T cells, or PBMCs came the material, which was cDNA or gDNA.

There are 12 residues in the CDR3. Trimming took 5 bases from V and 4 from J, leaving 6 bases between them. CDR1 and CDR2 from the germline V gene are SGDLS and YYNGEE. Per the authors' pipeline: Nucleated cell number was recorded as an estimate derived from reference gene primer amplification. Sequenced by immunoSEQ multiplex PCR; TCRdb stores in-frame clones only, minus some. V, J and clone size are taken as reported in that table, and D and trimming were inferred from the DNA itself. The table includes fewer than 35,000 clones, roughly nine tenths detected once. Sequencing was done on a sample of peripheral blood. The clonotype originates from a human donor with active COVID-19. The donor label of this sample is uncertain. The V and J genes are TRBV9 and TRBJ2-2; D unclear. The CDR3 loop reads CASRSGTGELFF. In nucleotides, the CDR3 is TGTGCCAGCAGGTCGGGCACCGGGGAGCTGTTTTTT.